This T cell receptor beta chain derives from a study of cytomegalovirus exposure and HLA in healthy donors. Overall study findings and caveats: Most TCRs appeared rarely, but some public TCRs recurred in many donors. Altogether, about 160 TCR beta chains were recorded as cytomegalovirus-associated. The CMV antigen specificity of a few CMV-associated chains was confirmed through in vitro analysis.

CDR1 is KGHSH and CDR2 is LQKENI in the germline V gene. The CDR3 covers 16 residues. The V end was cut by 0 bases, the J end by 3 bases, with 15 bases between. In regard to this clone: The antigen is not known.

Sequencing was performed with immunoSEQ multiplex PCR; in TCRdb, only in-frame clones are kept and a portion is missing. The table records over 75,000 clones, 85% of them present only once. The validation cohort, a group of 120 or so subjects, included the donors and was separate from the roughly 600-subject first cohort. This chain links TRBV18 with TRBJ2-7; no clear D. The receptor comes from a man aged 18 to 35 in good health and CMV-seropositive. The sequenced material came from PBMCs. The DNA for the CDR3 is TGTGCCAGCTCACCACCGGAGCGAGAAGAAGTCTACGAGCAGTACTTC. This codes for CASSPPEREEVYEQYF.